These 18 T cell receptor beta chains came from one sample sequenced in a study. MiXCR was run by TCRdb on the 5' RACE reads, yielding one entry per CDR3 protein. The repertoire holds about 23,000 distinct CDR3 sequences, around 30% seen once, with 2.2% in the top ten. Material for sequencing was tumor-infiltrating naive CD4+ T cells sorted from the breast tumor. Sample subset: naive CD4+ T cells, CD4+CD45RA+CD25-. These receptors were collected from a female donor with breast cancer.

This clonotype was recorded a few times. Since no conserved phenylalanine or tryptophan closes the CDR3, a read error is the likely cause. The chain couples TRBV5-1 to TRBJ2-5; D possibly corresponds to TRBD2 (6 bases). This CDR3 has 16 amino acids. The V gene's germline CDR1 is SGHRS and CDR2 YFSETQ. Trimming took off 2 bases at V and 5 bases at J, with 19 bases between the two ends. The CDR3 is CASSLNPGLGGETQYL. In nucleotides, the CDR3 is TGCGCCAGCAGCTTAAACCCGGGACTTGGAGGGGAGACCCAGTACCTC.

In its sample, this clonotype ranks as medium-sized. The CDR3 sequence: CASSESGLARYEQYF. The DNA of the CDR3 is TGTGCCAGCAGTGAATCGGGGTTAGCGAGGTACGAGCAGTACTTC. V gene TRBV25-1 combines with J gene TRBJ2-7; D might be TRBD2 (5 bases). There are 15 residues in the CDR3. Germline CDR1 and CDR2: MGHDK and SYGVNS. V dropped 1 base and J dropped 4 bases, with 14 bases sitting between them.

This clonotype was seen a handful of times. The rearrangement uses TRBV13 and TRBJ1-1; no reliable D call. The CDR3 covers 13 residues. V lost 2 bases to trimming and J lost 6 bases, with 10 bases between them. The germline V gene has CDR1 PRHDT and CDR2 FYEKMQ (reference sequence). The CDR3 DNA is TGTGCCAGCAGCTTAAGAGGAAACCCTGAAGCTTTCTTT. This translates into CASSLRGNPEAFF.

Only a few counts were recorded for this clonotype. The chain combines TRBV7-8 with TRBJ1-2; D unresolved. CDR3 size: 17 residues. CDR1 and CDR2 (germline): SGHVS, FQNEAQ. V was cut by 1 base and J by 0 bases, with 15 bases left in between. The CDR3 nucleotides are TGTGCCAGCAGCTTAGTGTTTACAGAGTCGTCTAACTATGGCTACACCTTC. Translation: CASSLVFTESSNYGYTF.

The rearrangement links TRBV3-1 to TRBJ2-7; D is uncertain. The CDR3 is 15 amino acids. Trimming stripped 1 base from V and 4 bases from J, with 14 bases between. CDR1 LGHDT and CDR2 YNNKEL come from the germline V gene (reference sequence). The CDR3 is CASSQAGNGGYEQYF. CDR3 DNA sequence: TGTGCCAGCAGCCAAGCAGGCAACGGTGGGTACGAGCAGTACTTC.

This clonotype was found a few times. A read error may explain this, as a much larger clone is one base away. V gene TRBV20-1 combines with J gene TRBJ2-3; no clear D gene. This CDR3 comprises 14 residues. Germline values: CDR1 DFQATT, CDR2 SNEGSKA (reference sequence). This chain's CDR3 is CSARKASSPDTQCF. DNA for the CDR3: TGCAGTGCTAGAAAGGCGAGCAGCCCAGATACGCAGTGTTTT.

The rearrangement uses TRBV6-5 and TRBJ1-1; D gene unclear. The CDR3 extends over 15 amino acids. Germline CDR1 MNHEY, CDR2 SVGAGI. The V gene lost 7 bases and the J gene lost 0 bases, with 15 bases spanning the gap. The CDR3, as DNA: TGTGCCAGCAAATACGGTGGAGGGATGAACACTGAAGCTTTCTTT. Residues: CASKYGGGMNTEAFF.

As for this clonotype: The missing conserved phenylalanine or tryptophan at the end of this CDR3 makes a read error likely. V is TRBV20-1 and J is TRBJ2-7, with D unresolved. In germline, CDR1 is DFQATT, CDR2 SNEGSKA (reference sequence). The V end lost 2 bases, the J end lost 0 bases, and 8 bases lay between the germline ends. There are 13 residues in the CDR3. CDR3 sequence: CSARRHTSYEQYL. CDR3 nucleotides: TGCAGTGCTAGACGACATACCTCCTACGAGCAGTACCTC.

Here the CDR3 DNA reads TGCAGTGCTAGTTTGGGGGAAAGCACAGATACGCAGTATTTT. Its translation is CSASLGESTDTQYF. The rearrangement links TRBV20-1 to TRBJ2-3; D is perhaps TRBD1 or TRBD2 (5 bases each). Trimming left V 3 bases short and J 0 bases short, with 10 bases between. The CDR3 sequence is 14 residues long. Germline V lookup: CDR1 DFQATT, CDR2 SNEGSKA (reference sequence).

The chain couples TRBV6-5 to TRBJ1-1; D ambiguous. Trimming removed 5 bases at V and 4 bases at J, with 17 bases between. Germline V CDR1 and CDR2: MNHEY, SVGAGI. There are 15 residues in the CDR3. CDR3 sequence reads: CASSVRLKEATEAFF. Here the CDR3 DNA reads TGTGCCAGCAGTGTAAGGCTTAAGGAAGCCACTGAAGCTTTCTTT.

This clonotype is classed as medium-sized. The rearrangement joins TRBV5-6 to TRBJ2-1, with 8 bases lining up with TRBD1. CDR3 length equals 16 residues. J lost 9 bases, V lost 0 bases, and 11 bases had no gene match. The germline gives CDR1 SGHDT, CDR2 YYEEEE. The CDR3 coding sequence is TGTGCCAGCAGCTTGGGGTGGGACAGGAAAGGTGGTGAGCAGTTCTTC. Translated, it gives CASSLGWDRKGGEQFF.

V gene TRBV27 combines with J gene TRBJ1-1; 7 positions agree with TRBD1. The length of the CDR3 is 14 residues. The germline V gene has CDR1 MNHEY and CDR2 SMNVEV (reference sequence). V dropped 5 bases and J dropped 6; count of bases not matched to a gene: 9. The CDR3 sequence is CASSEGGQGAEAFF. CDR3 bases: TGTGCCAGCAGTGAAGGGGGTCAGGGGGCTGAAGCTTTCTTT.

On this clonotype: The junction shows a germline mismatch at one end, possibly a read error. The CDR3 region is CASSKTGLSSYNGQSF. The CDR3 nucleotides read TGTGCCAGCAGTAAAACAGGGCTGAGCTCCTACAATGGGCAGTCCTTC. The chain has TRBV6-1 and TRBJ2-1; possible D gene TRBD1, 6 bases. This CDR3 comprises 16 residues. CDR1 and CDR2 (germline): MNHNS, SASEGT.

The CDR3 here is CASSYSFAGLYNEQFF. CDR3 coding DNA: TGTGCCAGCAGTTACTCGTTCGCGGGACTCTACAATGAGCAGTTCTTC. J is TRBJ2-1 and V is TRBV6-6; D might be TRBD2 (6 bases). CDR3 length: 16 residues. Germline V CDR1 and CDR2: MNHNY, SVGAGI (reference sequence). Trimming took off 0 bases at V and 3 bases at J, with 12 bases between the two ends.

This clonotype is deemed medium-sized. The gene calls are TRBV7-2 and TRBJ2-1; TRBD2 matches at 10 bases. With V trimmed by 5 bases and J by 6 bases, 16 bases remained unmatched. The germline V gene encodes CDR1 SGHTA and CDR2 FQGNSA. The CDR3 sequence is 18 residues long. Here the CDR3 DNA reads TGTGCCAGCAGCCAAGGGCGATGGGGGACTAGCGCACGCAATGAGCAGTTCTTC. Its translation: CASSQGRWGTSARNEQFF.

The DNA for the CDR3 is TGCAGTGCAAGGGGACAGGGAATTGAGCAGTTCTTC. Translation: CSARGQGIEQFF. This chain uses TRBV20-1 with TRBJ2-1; the match to TRBD1 covers 9 bases. The CDR3 totals 12 residues. In germline, CDR1 is DFQATT, CDR2 SNEGSKA (reference sequence). V shed 6 bases and J 9 bases; nucleotides not matched to a gene: 6.

There are many counts of this clonotype. The V call is TRBV19, the J call TRBJ2-7; 8 nucleotides line up with TRBD1. CDR3 size: 14 residues. Germline CDR1 reads LNHDA; CDR2 reads SQIVND (reference sequence). The junction had 6 bases not matched to a gene; V was cut back by 8 bases and J by 0 bases. As DNA, the CDR3 is TGTGCCAGTGGACGGACAGGGAGCTCCTACGAGCAGTACTTC. This sequence encodes CASGRTGSSYEQYF. The whole variable domain, remainder taken from reference TRBV19 and TRBJ2-7, is DGGITQSPKYLFRKEGQNVTLSCEQNLNHDAMYWYRQDPGQGLRLIYYSQIVNDFQKGDIAEGYSVSREKKESFPLTVTSAQKNPTAFYLCASGRTGSSYEQYFGPGTRLTVT.

This clonotype has more than one count but fewer than ten. The V gene is TRBV18, the J gene TRBJ1-1; 10 bases line up with TRBD1. V lost 3 bases, J lost 0 bases, and 10 bases stayed unmatched. There are 18 residues in the CDR3. Germline loops: CDR1 KGHSH, CDR2 LQKENI. CDR3 protein: CASSPLPGTGAVNTEAFF. DNA for the CDR3: TGTGCCAGCTCACCTCTCCCCGGGACAGGGGCCGTGAACACTGAAGCTTTCTTT. Complete variable domain (other parts from reference TRBV18 and TRBJ1-1): NAGVMQNPRHLVRRRGQEARLRCSPMKGHSHVYWYRQLPEEGLKFMVYLQKENIIDESGMPKERFSAEFPKEGPSILRIQQVVRGDSAAYFCASSPLPGTGAVNTEAFFGQGTRLTVV.